This T cell receptor beta chain was recovered during a study of T cell clusters in autoimmune cytopenias. Points on this clonotype: Antigen specificity is unknown.

TRB amplification used approximately 250 ng of peripheral blood genomic DNA. The study's findings and limits: Physiological T cell clusters of healthy donors were apparently absent in primary autoimmune cytopenia patients. A dominant lymphoma-associated repertoire apparently masked the cluster-lack signature in secondary cytopenia versus chronic lymphocytic leukemia.

The CDR3 consists of 12 residues. Germline values: CDR1 GTSNPN, CDR2 SVGIG (reference sequence). Multiplex touch-down PCR amplified TRB using TRB-A and TRB-B pools in one tube. TCRdb re-called the multiplex PCR reads and catalogs CDR3 proteins one per entry, DNA excluded. The clone table shows approximately 16,000 distinct CDR3 sequences, with the ten largest holding 3% to 4%. The same data also went into a second study, on T cell repertoires in aging, cancer and after chemotherapy. That source reports: Healthy donors lost TCR diversity with age mainly through richness, cancer patients through richness and evenness.

This chain links TRBV30 with TRBJ1-5. The receptor comes from a human donor in good health. Material for sequencing was peripheral blood. CDR3 residues: CAWSVHNQPQHF.